A single sample is the source of the 10 T cell receptor beta chains below, sequenced in a study of response to subunit inactivated influenza vaccine (dated by TCRdb to the late 2010s). Libraries came from RT-PCR. For sequencing, an Illumina HiSeq 2500 was employed. TCRdb reworked the public reads: Q25 trimming with fastp, MiXCR clone assembly, productive beta chains retained. Here each entry gathers all rows of one CDR3 protein and keeps the most common genes and DNA. The table for this sample lists roughly 550,000 distinct CDR3 sequences; roughly 25% of them were counted only once. The top ten clones comprise approximately 2.9% of the sample. This sample also belongs to another study, concerning T cells expressing NK-cell markers. As the second study states: TCR beta cDNA libraries were prepared using 5'RACE template switching, which introduced a universal primer site and unique molecular identifiers.

The material was CD4+ T cells sorted from PBMCs, obtained 11 to 12 days after vaccination. The source of these receptors is a man aged 50 to 60 who received an inactivated influenza vaccine. Donor details come from another sample of the same person, matched by shared clones.

The chain combines TRBV7-9 with TRBJ1-1; 9 bases line up with TRBD1. Trimming took 6 bases from V and 4 from J; bases not matched to a gene: 12. Germline V gives CDR1 SEHNR, CDR2 FQNEAQ (reference sequence). This CDR3 has 16 residues. CDR3 amino acids: CASSIIKTGGSTEAFF. Here the CDR3 DNA reads TGTGCCAGCAGTATCATCAAGACAGGGGGTAGCACTGAAGCTTTCTTT.

This clonotype was detected a few times. The chain carries TRBV13 and TRBJ2-2, with 7 bases fitting TRBD1. With 2 bases clipped from V and 6 bases from J, the junction kept 9 bases outside the gene matches. CDR1 and CDR2 (germline): PRHDT, FYEKMQ (reference sequence). The CDR3 loop spans 16 amino acids. The CDR3 here is CASSLRTGSVPGELFF. The CDR3 DNA follows: TGTGCCAGCAGCTTAAGGACAGGCTCGGTTCCCGGGGAGCTGTTTTTT.

This chain links TRBV12-3 or TRBV12-4 with TRBJ2-4, with a tentative D call TRBD1 (5 bases). Trimming removed 8 bases from V and 9 bases from J, with 14 bases in between. This CDR3 region has 12 residues. CDR3 loop: CASGRGNRIQYF. CDR3 nucleotide sequence: TGTGCCAGCGGTAGGGGCAATCGCATTCAGTACTTC.

In this sample, this clonotype turned up a few times. V gene TRBV6-1 combines with J gene TRBJ1-2; no firm D call. The V end lost 6 bases, the J end lost 4 bases, and 18 bases lay between the germline ends. The CDR3 spans 15 residues. Germline V gene lookup returns CDR1 MNHNS and CDR2 SASEGT. The CDR3 nucleotides read TGTGCCAGCAGCCACGGGGATGGGCCTGGCTATGGCTACACCTTC. Translation: CASSHGDGPGYGYTF.

The table lists this clonotype with a few counts. J is TRBJ2-5 and V is TRBV7-2; 8 bases map to TRBD2. Per the germline V gene, CDR1 is SGHTA and CDR2 is FQGNSA. The junction had 5 bases not matched to a gene; V was cut back by 1 base and J by 7 bases. The length of the CDR3 is 14 residues. The CDR3 sequence: CASSLGGRIVTQYF. The CDR3 bases are TGTGCCAGCAGCTTAGGCGGGAGGATTGTGACCCAGTACTTC.

The rearrangement joins TRBV4-2 to TRBJ1-4; TRBD1 matches 11 bases. V shed 1 base and J 5 bases; nucleotides not matched to a gene: 6. Germline-derived CDR1 and CDR2 are LGHNA and YNFKEQ. There are 17 residues in the CDR3. The CDR3 is CASSQGGQGARNEKLFF. The CDR3 DNA reads TGTGCCAGCAGCCAAGGTGGACAGGGGGCGCGCAATGAAAAACTGTTTTTT.

This clonotype was detected only a few times. The V and J genes are TRBV6-2 or TRBV6-3 and TRBJ2-4; weak D call: TRBD1 (7 bases). Per the germline V gene, CDR1 is MNHEY and CDR2 is SVGEGT. The V gene lost 5 bases and the J gene lost 4 bases, with 24 bases spanning the gap. The CDR3 is made up of 18 amino acids. The CDR3 protein is CASSPLGGGDFGKNIQYF. The CDR3 bases are TGTGCCAGCAGTCCACTTGGAGGGGGCGATTTTGGTAAAAACATTCAGTACTTC.

The V and J genes are TRBV6-5 and TRBJ2-7; possibly TRBD1 for D (5 bases). Germline CDR1 is MNHEY and CDR2 is SVGAGI. The CDR3 is 15 amino acids. The V and J ends lost 4 bases and 6 bases respectively, with 19 bases between them. The CDR3 DNA reads as TGTGCCAGCAGTTTTGAACGCAGGGTCCAAAGCGAGCAGTACTTC. As protein: CASSFERRVQSEQYF.

The chain's CDR3 is CATARGNNEKLFF. CDR3 DNA: TGTGCCACCGCGCGGGGTAATAATGAAAAACTGTTTTTT. V gene TRBV7-2 combines with J gene TRBJ1-4; D not resolved. The germline V gene encodes CDR1 SGHTA and CDR2 FQGNSA. The CDR3 contains 13 residues. V lost 10 bases and J lost 4, with 13 bases in between.

The count of this clonotype is one. This rearrangement joins TRBV12-3 or TRBV12-4 to TRBJ2-7; maybe TRBD2 (5 bases). The CDR3 sequence is 12 residues long. The germline V and J ends were trimmed by 6 bases and 7 bases, with 13 bases remaining between them. CDR3 residues: CASRGRRGEQYF. CDR3 bases: TGTGCCAGCAGAGGCAGACGAGGGGAGCAGTACTTC.